Listed here are 27 T cell receptor beta chains from one sample, sequenced in a study of CD8 T cells in ankylosing spondylitis. One entry per CDR3 protein results from TCRdb running MiXCR on the 5' RACE reads. This sample carries fewer than 250,000 distinct CDR3 sequences, over 9.5% of them seen once, and the ten largest clones take 2.6%. The sequenced material came from blood, either unsorted or a sorted T cell fraction (not recorded which). The origin of the receptors is a male donor with ankylosing spondylitis or in good health (not recorded which).

This clonotype came up many times. The rearrangement links TRBV6-2 or TRBV6-3 to TRBJ1-6, with D possibly being TRBD1 (5 bases). Looked up from germline, CDR1 is MNHEY and CDR2 is SVGEGT. The V gene lost 7 bases and the J gene lost 7 bases, with 20 bases spanning the gap. The CDR3 is made up of 16 amino acids. CDR3 coding DNA: TGTGCCAGCACTATACTCCGGGACGGCTTAAATTCACCCCTCCACTTT. This gives the protein CASTILRDGLNSPLHF.

Ten or more counts support this clonotype. This rearrangement joins TRBV29-1 to TRBJ1-1; no clear D. V was shortened by 4 bases and J by 1 base, with 10 bases between the two germline ends. Looked up from germline, CDR1 is SQVTM and CDR2 is ANQGSEA. The CDR3 has 13 amino acids. CDR3 nucleotide sequence: TGCAGCGTTGCCCAGTTGGAGAACACTGAAGCTTTCTTT. It codes for CSVAQLENTEAFF.

This clonotype has a handful of counts. V usage is TRBV5-1 and J usage is TRBJ1-6; no reliable D call. The germline V gene has CDR1 SGHRS and CDR2 YFSETQ. The CDR3 runs 15 residues. V gave up 1 base and J gave up 8 bases, with 13 bases separating them. CDR3 sequence reads: CASSLSRRDHSPLHF. The CDR3 nucleotides are TGCGCCAGCAGCTTGAGTCGCCGAGACCATTCACCCCTCCACTTT.

This chain uses TRBV30 with TRBJ1-2; 10 bases agree with TRBD1. This CDR3 is built from 15 residues. Trimming cost V 3 bases and J 5 bases; bases outside gene matches: 9. Germline CDR1 is GTSNPN and CDR2 is SVGIG (reference sequence). Here the CDR3 DNA reads TGTGCCTGGAGCGGGACAGGGGACCTTGCGTATGGCTACACCTTC. Translation gives CAWSGTGDLAYGYTF.

This clonotype has a count of ten or more. The gene calls are TRBV5-1 and TRBJ2-3; D not resolved. V was trimmed by 0 bases and J by 2 bases, leaving 10 bases between them. Per the germline V gene, CDR1 is SGHRS and CDR2 is YFSETQ. This CDR3 has 15 amino acids. The CDR3 bases are TGCGCCAGCAGCTTGGACGGGCAAAACACAGATACGCAGTATTTT. Protein product: CASSLDGQNTDTQYF.

A few counts support this clonotype. The chain couples TRBV11-3 to TRBJ2-3; 8 positions match TRBD2. The CDR3 has 13 residues. With V trimmed by 5 bases and J by 6 bases, 4 bases remained unmatched. Germline CDR1 and CDR2: SGHNT and YENEEA. CDR3 region: CASSIRGGDTQYF. The DNA of the CDR3 is TGTGCCAGCAGCATCCGGGGGGGGGATACGCAGTATTTT.

Ten or more counts support this clonotype. This chain joins TRBV15 and TRBJ2-7; 8 bases are a match to TRBD1. This CDR3 spans 15 amino acids. V trimming: 5 bases; J trimming: 2 bases; junction bases outside the gene matches: 8. The germline V gene has CDR1 LNHNV and CDR2 YYDKDF (reference sequence). CDR3 region: CATSSRDRPAYEQYF. The CDR3 bases are TGTGCCACCAGCTCGAGGGACAGGCCGGCCTACGAGCAGTACTTC.

This clonotype came up many times. The chain uses TRBV5-1 and TRBJ2-1, with no clear D. Trimming stripped 2 bases from V and 6 bases from J, with 9 bases between. The length of the CDR3 is 13 residues. Looked up from germline, CDR1 is SGHRS and CDR2 is YFSETQ. The DNA of the CDR3 is TGCGCCAGCAGCTTATTAGGCCTCAATGAGCAGTTCTTC. It is translated as CASSLLGLNEQFF.

This clonotype was seen many times. The rearrangement links TRBV5-1 to TRBJ1-1, with no clear D. Germline CDR1 is SGHRS and CDR2 is YFSETQ. This CDR3 contains 14 residues. V lost 0 bases and J lost 5, with 11 bases in between. CDR3 sequence (DNA): TGCGCCAGCAGCTTGGATTCGGGGATGACTGAAGCTTTCTTT. This encodes CASSLDSGMTEAFF.

This clonotype was seen repeatedly, ten times or more. This sequence joins TRBV12-3 or TRBV12-4 and TRBJ1-2, with D hard to call. V dropped 5 bases and J dropped 2 bases, with 12 bases sitting between them. The CDR3 covers 14 residues. CDR3 amino acids: CASSRPGSNYGYTF. CDR3 in DNA: TGTGCCAGCAGTCGCCCGGGGTCAAACTATGGCTACACCTTC.

This sequence joins TRBV7-2 and TRBJ2-3; tentative D call: TRBD1 (5 bases). The length of the CDR3 is 13 residues. Germline V gene lookup returns CDR1 SGHTA and CDR2 FQGNSA. V was pared by 7 bases and J by 2 bases, with 10 bases between. The CDR3 coding sequence is TGTGCCAGCACCCGACAGCCCACAGATACGCAGTATTTT. It translates to CASTRQPTDTQYF.

This clonotype appeared many times. The chain is built from TRBV30 and TRBJ1-5, with D uncertain. From germline, CDR1 is GTSNPN and CDR2 SVGIG (reference sequence). The CDR3 covers 14 residues. Deletions cut 5 bases from V and 1 base from J, with 12 bases between. The CDR3 here is CAWGLGVSNQPQHF. As DNA, the CDR3 is TGTGCCTGGGGCCTCGGGGTAAGCAATCAGCCCCAGCATTTT.

This clonotype was detected ten times or more. The chain couples TRBV3-1 to TRBJ1-1, with D unclear. Germline-derived CDR1 and CDR2 are LGHDT and YNNKEL (reference sequence). This CDR3 is built from 13 residues. V was shortened by 3 bases and J by 1 base, with 6 bases between the two germline ends. CDR3 DNA sequence: TGTGCCAGCAGCCATGGACGGAACACTGAAGCTTTCTTT. Translation: CASSHGRNTEAFF.

This clonotype has at least ten counts. V usage is TRBV19 and J usage is TRBJ1-1; 7 bases line up with TRBD1. From germline, CDR1 is LNHDA and CDR2 SQIVND (reference sequence). With V trimmed by 9 bases and J by 1 base, 5 bases remained unmatched. This CDR3 region has 13 residues. As DNA, the CDR3 is TGTGCCAGCAGAGGGACAGAGAACACTGAAGCTTTCTTT. It yields the protein CASRGTENTEAFF.

In its sample, this clonotype was seen many times. This sequence joins TRBV27 and TRBJ2-7, with 7 bases fitting TRBD2. The germline CDR1 and CDR2 sequences are MNHEY and SMNVEV (reference sequence). Trimming at V came to 5 bases and at J to 4 bases, leaving 8 bases not matched to a gene. CDR3 length: 14 residues. The CDR3 sequence: CASSAGTGGYEQYF. The DNA for the CDR3 is TGTGCCAGCAGTGCTGGGACCGGGGGGTACGAGCAGTACTTC.

This clonotype was seen ten or more times. The chain is built from TRBV12-3 or TRBV12-4 and TRBJ2-1, with D perhaps matching TRBD1 (6 bases). Trimming left V 5 bases short and J 10 bases short, with 12 bases between. This CDR3 is 12 amino acids long. This CDR3 is CASSTGYREQFF. The CDR3 DNA reads as TGTGCCAGCAGTACAGGGTATCGCGAGCAGTTCTTC.

There are many counts of this clonotype. The chain combines TRBV9 with TRBJ2-1; tentatively, D is TRBD2 (7 bases). The CDR3 totals 16 residues. In germline, CDR1 is SGDLS, CDR2 YYNGEE. V lost 4 bases, J lost 8 bases, and 22 bases lay in between. CDR3 loop: CASSHREGPGQDEQFF. DNA for the CDR3: TGTGCCAGCAGCCACAGGGAGGGACCCGGGCAGGATGAGCAGTTCTTC. Looking up the rest from reference TRBV9 and TRBJ2-1 gives the full variable domain: DSGVTQTPKHLITATGQRVTLRCSPRSGDLSVYWYQQSLDQGLQFLIQYYNGEERAKGNILERFSAQQFPDLHSELNLSSLELGDSALYFCASSHREGPGQDEQFFGPGTRLTVL.

The chain uses TRBV12-3 or TRBV12-4 and TRBJ1-2; 7 bases fit TRBD1. The CDR3 runs 13 residues. Losses at the gene ends were 6 bases for V and 6 bases for J; bases not matched to a gene: 7. The CDR3 here is CASRTGRADGYTF. DNA for the CDR3: TGTGCCAGCAGGACAGGGAGGGCGGATGGCTACACCTTC.

This chain connects TRBV29-1 to TRBJ1-1; D not certain. Trimming pared 4 bases from V and 4 bases from J, leaving 7 bases between. CDR3 length: 11 amino acids. CDR1 and CDR2 (germline): SQVTM, ANQGSEA. The CDR3 nucleotides are TGCAGCGTTGGGCCGAGCACTGAAGCTTTCTTT. Its translation: CSVGPSTEAFF.

This clonotype was recorded at least ten times. The genes are TRBV3-1 and TRBJ2-7; 7 bases are shared with TRBD1. Germline V gene data show CDR1 as LGHDT and CDR2 as YNNKEL (reference sequence). The CDR3 spans 15 residues. V lost 4 bases to trimming and J lost 2 bases; unmatched junction nucleotides: 8. The CDR3 is CASSPRTGFTYEQYF. CDR3 in DNA: TGTGCCAGCAGCCCTCGGACAGGCTTTACCTACGAGCAGTACTTC.

This clonotype appeared many times. V gene TRBV5-6 combines with J gene TRBJ2-2, with D possibly called TRBD1 or TRBD2 (7 bases each). CDR3 length: 16 residues. Trimming pared 5 bases from V and 3 bases from J, leaving 17 bases between. Germline V gene data show CDR1 as SGHDT and CDR2 as YYEEEE. CDR3 in amino acids: CASRLERDRDTGELFF. The CDR3 coding sequence is TGTGCCAGCAGACTAGAGCGGGACAGAGACACCGGGGAGCTGTTTTTT. Full variable domain (remainder filled in from reference TRBV5-6 and TRBJ2-2): DAGVTQSPTHLIKTRGQQVTLRCSPKSGHDTVSWYQQALGQGPQFIFQYYEEEERQRGNFPDRFSGHQFPNYSSELNVNALLLGDSALYLCASRLERDRDTGELFFGEGSRLTVL.

This clonotype was recorded at least ten times. V gene TRBV18 combines with J gene TRBJ1-1; D is unresolved. CDR3 length: 12 amino acids. With 0 bases removed from V and 9 bases from J, the gap between germline ends came to 8 bases. Looked up from germline, CDR1 is KGHSH and CDR2 is LQKENI. In nucleotides, the CDR3 is TGTGCCAGCTCACCACCCGCACCTAAAGCTTTCTTT. Protein product: CASSPPAPKAFF.

The sample holds many counts of this clonotype. The rearrangement joins TRBV24-1 to TRBJ2-1; D gene unclear. The ends were cut back, 6 bases at V and 0 bases at J, with 14 bases in the middle. Germline CDR1 and CDR2: KGHDR and SFDVKD. The CDR3 is 16 amino acids. CDR3 amino acids: CATSRFGVSSYNEQFF. The CDR3 DNA reads as TGTGCCACCAGTAGATTTGGGGTCAGCTCCTACAATGAGCAGTTCTTC.

This clonotype occurred a few times. The chain couples TRBV28 to TRBJ2-6, with D perhaps TRBD1 (6 bases). CDR1 MDHEN and CDR2 SYDVKM come from the germline V gene. The CDR3 covers 16 residues. V dropped 6 bases and J dropped 0 bases, with 12 bases sitting between them. CDR3 DNA sequence: TGTGCCAGCAGCCCCGACAGGAGCTCTGGGGCCAACGTCCTGACTTTC. This sequence encodes CASSPDRSSGANVLTF.

Ten or more counts support this clonotype. V gene TRBV20-1 combines with J gene TRBJ2-1, with D uncertain. This CDR3 is built from 18 residues. V shed 3 bases and J shed 6 bases, with 27 bases lying between them. CDR1 and CDR2 (germline): DFQATT, SNEGSKA (reference sequence). The CDR3 spells CSASIAVGASVYGNEQFF. The CDR3 bases are TGCAGTGCTAGTATCGCGGTGGGCGCGTCGGTGTATGGCAATGAGCAGTTCTTC.

Many counts were recorded for this clonotype. The chain has TRBV10-3 and TRBJ2-1; D tentatively fits TRBD1 or TRBD2 (5 bases each). CDR3 length: 16 residues. V gave up 4 bases and J gave up 4 bases, with 17 bases separating them. The V gene's germline CDR1 is ENHRY and CDR2 SYGVKD. The CDR3 is CAISGSGTLLYNEQFF. CDR3 nucleotide sequence: TGTGCCATCAGTGGGTCCGGGACCTTATTGTACAATGAGCAGTTCTTC.

This clonotype showed up many times. The V and J genes are TRBV11-2 and TRBJ2-3; D unclear. The germline CDR1 and CDR2 sequences are SGHAT and FQNNGV. V lost 7 bases, J lost 2 bases, and 16 bases lay in between. This CDR3 has 15 amino acids. The DNA of the CDR3 is TGTGCCAGCACCCAAGAGGACCGGAACACAGATACGCAGTATTTT. Translation: CASTQEDRNTDTQYF.